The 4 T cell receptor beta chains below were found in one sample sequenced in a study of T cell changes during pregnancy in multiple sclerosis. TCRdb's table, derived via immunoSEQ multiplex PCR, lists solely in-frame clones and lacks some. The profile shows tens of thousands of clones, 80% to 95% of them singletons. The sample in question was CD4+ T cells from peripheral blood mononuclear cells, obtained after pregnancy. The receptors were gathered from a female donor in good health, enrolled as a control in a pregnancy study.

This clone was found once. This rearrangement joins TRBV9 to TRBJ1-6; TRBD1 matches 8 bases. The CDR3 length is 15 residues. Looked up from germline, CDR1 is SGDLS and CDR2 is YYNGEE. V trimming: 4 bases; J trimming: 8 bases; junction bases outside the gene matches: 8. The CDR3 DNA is TGTGCCAGCAGCCCCTTACAGGGGGGCGATTCACCCCTCCACTTT. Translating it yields CASSPLQGGDSPLHF.

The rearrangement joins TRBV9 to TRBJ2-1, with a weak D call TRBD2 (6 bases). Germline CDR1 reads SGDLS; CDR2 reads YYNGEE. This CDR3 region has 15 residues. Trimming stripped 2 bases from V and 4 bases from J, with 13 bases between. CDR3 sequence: CASSVGGERYNEQFF. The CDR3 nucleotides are TGTGCCAGCAGCGTGGGGGGAGAGCGGTACAATGAGCAGTTCTTC. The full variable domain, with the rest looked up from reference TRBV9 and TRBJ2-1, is DSGVTQTPKHLITATGQRVTLRCSPRSGDLSVYWYQQSLDQGLQFLIQYYNGEERAKGNILERFSAQQFPDLHSELNLSSLELGDSALYFCASSVGGERYNEQFFGPGTRLTVL.

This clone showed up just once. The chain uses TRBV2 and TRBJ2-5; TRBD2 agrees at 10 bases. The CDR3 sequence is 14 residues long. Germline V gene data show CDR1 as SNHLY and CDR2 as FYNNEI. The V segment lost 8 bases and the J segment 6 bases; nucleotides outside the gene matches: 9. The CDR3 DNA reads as TGTGCCAGCGTCGAGCGGGAGGGCCTGAAGACCCAGTACTTC. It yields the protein CASVEREGLKTQYF.

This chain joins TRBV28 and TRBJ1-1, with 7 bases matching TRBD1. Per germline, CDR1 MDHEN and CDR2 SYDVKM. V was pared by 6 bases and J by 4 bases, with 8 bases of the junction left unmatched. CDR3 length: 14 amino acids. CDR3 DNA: TGTGCCAGCAGCCTGACAGGGAGGACCACTGAAGCTTTCTTT. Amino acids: CASSLTGRTTEAFF.